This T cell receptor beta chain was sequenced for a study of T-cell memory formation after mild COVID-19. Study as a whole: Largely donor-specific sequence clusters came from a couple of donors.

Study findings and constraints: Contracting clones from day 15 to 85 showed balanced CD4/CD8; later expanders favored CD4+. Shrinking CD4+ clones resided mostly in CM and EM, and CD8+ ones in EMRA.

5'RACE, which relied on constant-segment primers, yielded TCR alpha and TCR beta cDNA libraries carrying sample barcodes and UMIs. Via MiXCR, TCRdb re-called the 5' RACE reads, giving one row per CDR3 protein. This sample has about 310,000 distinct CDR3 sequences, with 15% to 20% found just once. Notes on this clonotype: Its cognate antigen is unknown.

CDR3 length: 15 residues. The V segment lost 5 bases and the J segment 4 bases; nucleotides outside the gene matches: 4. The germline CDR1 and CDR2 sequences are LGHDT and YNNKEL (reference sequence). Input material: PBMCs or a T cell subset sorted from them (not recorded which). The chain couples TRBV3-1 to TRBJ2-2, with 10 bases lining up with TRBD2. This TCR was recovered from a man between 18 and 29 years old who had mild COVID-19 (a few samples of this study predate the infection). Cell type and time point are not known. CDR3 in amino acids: CASSRLAGSTGELFF. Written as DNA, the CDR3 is TGTGCCAGCAGCAGACTAGCGGGTTCCACCGGGGAGCTGTTTTTT.